The 2 T cell receptor beta chains below come from one sample, sequenced in a study of shared clonotypes between healthy human individuals. The protocol was immunoSEQ multiplex PCR, while the TCRdb copy is restricted to in-frame clones and leaves out a portion. The sample contains a few hundred thousand clones, more than 95% of which appear only once. Source material: naive CD4+ T cells sorted from blood. Described subset: CD45RA+ positively selected. The receptors come from a woman aged 25 to 39 in good health.

The genes are TRBV7-9 and TRBJ1-2, with 10 bases identical to TRBD1. The CDR3 extends over 13 amino acids. Germline values: CDR1 SEHNR, CDR2 FQNEAQ (reference sequence). The V and J ends lost 5 bases and 6 bases, in that order; junction bases with no gene match: 3. The DNA of the CDR3 is TGTGCCAGCAGCCTCGGACAGGGGGATGGCTACACCTTC. Translated, it gives CASSLGQGDGYTF.

The rearrangement joins TRBV30 to TRBJ1-1; D unclear. Germline CDR1 and CDR2: GTSNPN and SVGIG (reference sequence). This CDR3 contains 14 residues. The CDR3 region is CALTPSAARSEAFF. The CDR3 DNA reads TGTGCGTTAACCCCCTCGGCGGCCCGATCTGAAGCTTTCTTT.